This T cell receptor beta chain was obtained from a study of T cell repertoires in cytomegalovirus infection. MiXCR, run by TCRdb on the reads, gives a single entry per CDR3 protein. The sample yields 150,000 to 160,000 distinct CDR3 sequences, roughly a quarter seen once. This CDR3 is 13 amino acids long. CDR1 is GTSNPN and CDR2 is SVGIG in the germline V gene (reference sequence). V was clipped by 3 bases and J by 4 bases; unmatched bases: 4. The receptor's source is a human donor in good health (CMV status not recorded). Some clones in this sample may be carry-over from other donors' samples. Sequencing was done on a sample of PBMCs. The V and J genes are TRBV30 and TRBJ1-2; 8 nucleotides align to TRBD1. The CDR3 sequence is CAWSRDRPYGYTF. The CDR3 region has the DNA TGTGCCTGGAGCCGGGACAGGCCCTATGGCTACACCTTC.